Sequencing of this T cell receptor beta chain was carried out in a study of cytomegalovirus exposure and HLA in healthy donors (dated by TCRdb to 2015 to 2018). With regard to the full study: An earlier analysis of approximately 640 of the donors reported more than 250 Gb of sequence data and some 120 million unique TCR beta sequences from roughly 180 million T cells. An early release covering approximately 600 HLA-typed donors comprised 250 to 350 gigabases of sequencing data and approximately 80 million unique TCR sequences. Among the approximately 400 genotyped donors, around 81% belonged to the genetic ancestry cluster associated with self-reported Caucasian donors. The study was designed to test whether signatures of past pathogen exposure could be identified by cataloging public T cell receptors. The T cell repertoires of around 670 subjects were profiled by immunosequencing and related to cytomegalovirus serostatus. Besides the first cohort of approximately 710 subjects, a separate validation cohort made up of 120 different subjects was used. High-throughput TCR immunosequencing, statistical association of individual TCRs with disease status, and machine learning were combined to predict cytomegalovirus infection status. To study patterns of TCR occurrence, a later analysis re-analyzed previously published TCR beta repertoires from 700 or so donors and added high-resolution HLA genotyping. The later analysis used no new phenotypic data to find candidate immune exposures, relying instead on TCR beta sequences and their occurrence across donors. In an earlier analysis of roughly 580 of the donors, high-throughput TCR beta sequencing was used to judge whether each TCR beta V gene segment behaved as functional or pseudogenic. Alongside the repertoire data, information on donor age, sex, ethnicity and CMV serostatus was compiled. Genome-wide SNP genotypes for about 65% of the 666 donors were used in a later genetic analysis, which treated that subset as a discovery cohort. Every discovery cohort repertoire had been produced on one sequencing platform. Class I and class II HLA loci were covered by the typing at four-digit resolution. Typing coverage differed by locus: A, B, C, DRB1 and DQB1 were typed in about 620-640 donors, DQA1 in about 510, DPA1 in roughly 590, and DPB1 in just under 480. Several DR-DQ haplotypes were handled as single units for association and clustering because linkage in the cohort was strong. Across 398 genotyped donors of the cohort, an average of about 240,000 unique TCR beta nucleotide sequences per donor were sequenced, and 15% to 20% of those sequences were non-productive.

Overall results and qualifications from the work: Immune exposure information for the cohort was limited to CMV serostatus. In vitro tests confirmed that a few of the cytomegalovirus-associated TCR beta chains recognize cytomegalovirus antigens. A further reported finding was that TCR beta sequences accurately predicted the HLA-A and HLA-B alleles for most subjects in the first cohort. Across donors, most TCR sequences were observed very rarely, whereas some public TCRs were present in many individuals. Some IMGT-functional V segments, including TRBV6-2 and TRBV6-3, could not be distinguished by the 87-base-pair reads and were therefore excluded. Correlated functional status among segregating V segments might reflect linkage disequilibrium, but an unknown experimental factor could not be ruled out. According to a later genetic analysis, donors in an Asian-associated ancestry cluster had fewer N-insertions in productive TCRs than the roughly 660-donor mean. The authors suggested that the approach could potentially be extended to other disease states and immunological phenotypes. HLA typing was unavailable for some donors at each locus, so association tests used only the typed subset. In a later analysis, HLA-associated TCR beta chains showed more clonal expansion and lower generation probabilities than non-associated chains that were equally common. A later analysis associated about 18,000 TCR beta sequences with specific HLA alleles at a false discovery rate of 0.05. Roughly uniform sequencing depth across donors was assumed in presence/absence analyses, although this assumption may not hold. In both the original and validation cohorts, the classifier was reported to diagnose cytomegalovirus status with high specificity and sensitivity. V-gene and J-gene trimming of TCR beta chains was associated with a missense DCLRE1C variant in a later genetic analysis, and the association was replicated in an independent cohort. Most CMV-associated TCR beta chains appeared to be HLA-restricted in a later analysis, and the HLA associations seemed to be driven largely by CMV exposure. When HLA alleles, especially DR and DQ, strongly co-occurred, TCR associations were difficult to assign to individual alleles. The study gave a list of about 170 TCR beta chains associated with cytomegalovirus. Several of the top co-occurrence clusters appeared to be linked to parvovirus B19, influenza, CMV and Epstein-Barr virus, according to a later analysis. In an earlier analysis of approximately 590 of the donors, most TCR beta V segments appeared in productive rearrangements about 87% or about 30% of the time, broadly matching IMGT annotations. Only TCR beta chains were sequenced in this cohort, and the absence of alpha or paired-chain data limited detectable features. A later analysis found that TCR association rates varied across HLA loci, with DRB1 alleles showing the most associated TCRs and HLA-C alleles the fewest. The earlier analysis of approximately 590 of the donors excluded roughly 17 rarely observed V segments, including chromosome 9 orphons, because counts were too low. A cluster of highly shared sequence variants was judged likely to be a technical artifact of the sequencing pipeline.

The cohort was made up of around 720 healthy bone marrow donors. At the time of sampling, all cohort members were nominally healthy, though unrecorded immune exposures were likely present. Of the approximately 700 cohort members, 250 to 300 had positive CMV serostatus and fewer than 400 had negative CMV serostatus, and CMV serostatus was not recorded for the donor. Each donor provided a peripheral blood sample, and peripheral blood mononuclear cells were used for TCR beta sequencing. The Qiagen DNeasy Blood Extraction Kit was used to extract genomic DNA from the blood cell samples. Libraries were built with the immunoSEQ multiplex PCR assay. For the multiplex PCR, a mixture combining 60 forward primers for TCR Vbeta segments and 13 reverse primers for TCR Jbeta segments was used. The CDR3 region of rearranged TCR beta genes was amplified from genomic DNA by a multiplex PCR assay. The Illumina HiSeq System was used to sequence the amplified TCR beta libraries as 87-base-pair reads. In the authors' own workflow: Across the 670 or so repertoires, a later analysis counted roughly 77 million unique TCR beta chains, 9 million to 14 million of which were shared by at least two donors. To remove PCR and sequencing errors, raw reads were error-corrected and collapsed into unique sequences using a nearest-neighbor algorithm that merged closely related sequences. V, D and J gene segments were assigned by aligning CDR3 sequences to IMGT reference sequences. For a sequence to be retained, a match of at least six nucleotides was required to both a V gene segment and a J gene segment. A rearrangement counted as productive if the CDR3 had no stop codons and remained in frame with V and J, and every other rearrangement counted as non-productive. Following IMGT convention, CDR3 was defined as the stretch from the second conserved V-encoded cysteine to the conserved J-encoded phenylalanine. The earlier analysis of fewer than 700 of the donors excluded sequences that lacked an unambiguous match to a single V gene segment. In an earlier analysis of approximately 550 of the donors, V segments were called functional above 56.7% productive rearrangements and were called segregating when the between-donor standard deviation exceeded 5%. A statistical classification framework was built for diagnosing cytomegalovirus status from the catalog of TCR beta chain sequences. A later analysis assigned V and J genes by comparing TCR nucleotide sequences with IMGT/GENE-DB human TR gene sequences. Using the TCRdist pipeline, a later analysis assigned CDR3 sequences along with most-parsimonious VDJ recombination scenarios. In a later analysis, every TCR beta chain was defined by the combination of its CDR3 amino acid sequence and its V-gene family, and reads without a unique V-gene family were dropped. As a way to deal with suspected cross-contamination and a sequencing artifact, a later analysis dropped 640 or so nucleotide sequences that were highly shared and had low generation probability. In a later analysis, a clonal expansion index was calculated for each public chain from normalized within-repertoire ranks of inferred template counts. A later analysis computed generation probabilities with a VDJ recombination model fitted to out-of-frame rearrangements, and checked the results against IGoR. A later analysis scored TCR-TCR, TCR-HLA and TCR-CMV co-occurrence with hypergeometric tests, applying a repertoire-size bias correction to TCR pairs. False discovery rates were estimated in a later analysis by permuting HLA or CMV assignments 20 times. In a later analysis, co-occurring TCRs were grouped using DBSCAN, with TCRdist sequence similarity added in when clustering inside HLA-allele-positive subsets. For co-occurrence clustering, repertoires with fewer than 30,000 or more than 120,000 public chains were excluded, along with 4 to 6 repertoires with anomalous nucleotide sharing. TCRdb obtained this table from immuneACCESS and retained in-frame rearrangements with V and J assigned. These tables miss some clones; where compared with another copy, unresolved V genes account for less than half of the shortfall, and the remainder is unexplained. V, J and clone size are those of that table, while D and trimming were read from the DNA. This sample has 85,000 to 100,000 clones in its table, and around 59% of those were observed once. 2% to 2.5% of the sample is held by the ten biggest clonotypes.

This clone was seen more than once but under ten times. Its antigen specificity is not known. Base qualities are missing; no much larger clone stands one base away. V lost 2 bases and J lost 4 bases; the stretch between them is 13 bases long. CDR1 and CDR2 are drawn from the germline V gene: SGDLS, YYNGEE. The CDR3 sequence holds 15 residues, the cysteine and phenylalanine included. Only CDR3 DNA remains: 45 bases, in frame from the first base. The sample taken for sequencing was PBMCs. The TCR comes from a human donor in good health. The sequence joins TRBV9 to TRBJ1-5, and the D gene may be TRBD1, 5 bases matching. CDR3 reads: CASSVNGGSNQPQHF. Read as DNA, the sequence is TGTGCCAGCAGCGTGAACGGGGGTTCAAATCAGCCCCAGCATTTT.